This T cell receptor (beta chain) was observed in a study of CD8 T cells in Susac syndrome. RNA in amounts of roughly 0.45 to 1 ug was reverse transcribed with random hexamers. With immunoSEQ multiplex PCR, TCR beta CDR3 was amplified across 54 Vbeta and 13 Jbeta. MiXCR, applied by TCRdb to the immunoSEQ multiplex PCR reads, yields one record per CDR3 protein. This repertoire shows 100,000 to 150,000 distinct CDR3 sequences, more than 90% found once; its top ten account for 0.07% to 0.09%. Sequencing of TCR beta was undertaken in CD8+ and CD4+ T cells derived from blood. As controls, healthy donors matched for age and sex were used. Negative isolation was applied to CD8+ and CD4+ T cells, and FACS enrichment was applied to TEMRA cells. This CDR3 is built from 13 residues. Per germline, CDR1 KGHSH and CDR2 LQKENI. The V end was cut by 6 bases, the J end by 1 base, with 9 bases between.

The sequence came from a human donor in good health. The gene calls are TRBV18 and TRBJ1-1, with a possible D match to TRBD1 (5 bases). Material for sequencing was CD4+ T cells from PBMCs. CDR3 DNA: TGTGCCAGCTCCGACAGTTGGAACACTGAAGCTTTCTTT. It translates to CASSDSWNTEAFF.